This TCR beta chain was captured in a study of PD-1 blockade in classical Hodgkin lymphoma. The protocol was immunoSEQ multiplex PCR, while the TCRdb copy is restricted to in-frame clones and leaves out a portion. Among 27,000 or so clones listed, approximately 68% were seen once. The CDR3 contains 14 residues. With 1 base clipped from V and 7 bases from J, the junction kept 4 bases outside the gene matches. Germline V gene sequence: CDR1 KGHSH, CDR2 LQKENI. Study-level findings and limits: For complete responders, baseline diversity was comparable to that of newly diagnosed patients. Only CD4+ TCR diversity, not CD8+, had risen significantly by C4D1. At baseline, newly diagnosed patients reportedly showed less TCR diversity than healthy donors.

This clone was seen once. Its antigen is still unknown. Time point noted: cycle 4 day 1 (C4D1), after 6 weeks of nivolumab. Relapses following autologous stem cell transplantation were seen in all patients, with brentuximab vedotin exposure varying. The chain couples TRBV18 to TRBJ2-1, with 7 bases aligning to TRBD2. The sample consisted of peripheral blood mononuclear cells (PBMCs), taken before the fourth cycle of nivolumab. The TCR was taken from a human donor with classical Hodgkin lymphoma. The chain's CDR3 is CASSPQRDGNEQFF. DNA for the CDR3: TGTGCCAGCTCACCACAGCGGGATGGGAATGAGCAGTTCTTC. The variable domain in full, with the rest retrieved from reference TRBV18 and TRBJ2-1, is NAGVMQNPRHLVRRRGQEARLRCSPMKGHSHVYWYRQLPEEGLKFMVYLQKENIIDESGMPKERFSAEFPKEGPSILRIQQVVRGDSAAYFCASSPQRDGNEQFFGPGTRLTVL.